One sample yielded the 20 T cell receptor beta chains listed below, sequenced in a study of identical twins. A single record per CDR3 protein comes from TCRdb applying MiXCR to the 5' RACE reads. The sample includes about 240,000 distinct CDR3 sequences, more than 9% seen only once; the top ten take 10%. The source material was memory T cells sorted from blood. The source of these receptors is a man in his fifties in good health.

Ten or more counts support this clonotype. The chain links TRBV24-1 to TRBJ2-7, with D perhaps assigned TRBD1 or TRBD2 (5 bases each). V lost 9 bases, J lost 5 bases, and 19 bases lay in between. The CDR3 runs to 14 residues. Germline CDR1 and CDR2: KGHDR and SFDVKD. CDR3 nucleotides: TGTGCCACCGGGGACCCGTACGCTTTTGACGAGCAGTACTTC. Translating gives CATGDPYAFDEQYF.

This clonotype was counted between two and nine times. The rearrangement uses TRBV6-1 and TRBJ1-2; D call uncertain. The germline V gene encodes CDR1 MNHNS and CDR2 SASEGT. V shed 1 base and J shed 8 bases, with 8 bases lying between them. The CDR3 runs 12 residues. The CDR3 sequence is CASSEVGNGYTF. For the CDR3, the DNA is TGTGCCAGCAGTGAAGTAGGGAACGGCTACACCTTC.

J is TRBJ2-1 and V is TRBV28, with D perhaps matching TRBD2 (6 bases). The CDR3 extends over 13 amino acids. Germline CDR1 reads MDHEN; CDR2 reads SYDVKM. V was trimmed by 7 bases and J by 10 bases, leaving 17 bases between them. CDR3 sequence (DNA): TGTGCCAGCAACCCCCCCTATAGCGGAGAGCAGTTCTTC. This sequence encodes CASNPPYSGEQFF.

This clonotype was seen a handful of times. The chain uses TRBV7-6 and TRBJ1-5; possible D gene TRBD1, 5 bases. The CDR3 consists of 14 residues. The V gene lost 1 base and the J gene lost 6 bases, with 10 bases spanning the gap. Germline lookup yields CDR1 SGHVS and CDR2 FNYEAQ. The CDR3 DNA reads TGTGCCAGCAGCTTAGAGGGGCCGAGTCAGCCCCAGCATTTT. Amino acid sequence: CASSLEGPSQPQHF.

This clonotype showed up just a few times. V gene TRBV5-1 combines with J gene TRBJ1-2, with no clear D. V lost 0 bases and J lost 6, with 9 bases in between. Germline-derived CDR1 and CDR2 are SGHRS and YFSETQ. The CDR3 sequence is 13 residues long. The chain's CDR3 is CASSLGTTNGYTF. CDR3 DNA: TGCGCCAGCAGCTTGGGAACAACCAATGGCTACACCTTC. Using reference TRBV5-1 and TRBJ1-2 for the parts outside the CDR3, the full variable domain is KAGVTQTPRYLIKTRGQQVTLSCSPISGHRSVSWYQQTPGQGLQFLFEYFSETQRNKGNFPGRFSGRQFSNSRSEMNVSTLELGDSALYLCASSLGTTNGYTFGSGTRLTVV.

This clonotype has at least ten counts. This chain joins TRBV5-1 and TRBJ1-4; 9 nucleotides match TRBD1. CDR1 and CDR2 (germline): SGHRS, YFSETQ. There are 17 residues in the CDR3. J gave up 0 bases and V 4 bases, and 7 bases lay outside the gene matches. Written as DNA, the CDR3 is TGCGCCAGCAGCGTGGGACAGGGAAGGGCAACTAATGAAAAACTGTTTTTT. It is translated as CASSVGQGRATNEKLFF.

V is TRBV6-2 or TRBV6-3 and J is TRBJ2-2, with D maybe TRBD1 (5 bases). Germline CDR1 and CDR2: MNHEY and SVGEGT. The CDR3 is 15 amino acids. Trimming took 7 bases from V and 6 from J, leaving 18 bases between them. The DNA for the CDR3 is TGTGCCAGCACCCTCCAGGCAGGGTCTGCCGGGGAGCTGTTTTTT. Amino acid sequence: CASTLQAGSAGELFF.

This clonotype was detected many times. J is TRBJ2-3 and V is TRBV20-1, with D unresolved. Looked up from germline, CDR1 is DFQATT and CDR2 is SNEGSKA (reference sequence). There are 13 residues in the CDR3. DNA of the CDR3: TGCAGCGTCCACCCTTCACACCGGCATACGCAGTATTTT. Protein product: CSVHPSHRHTQYF.

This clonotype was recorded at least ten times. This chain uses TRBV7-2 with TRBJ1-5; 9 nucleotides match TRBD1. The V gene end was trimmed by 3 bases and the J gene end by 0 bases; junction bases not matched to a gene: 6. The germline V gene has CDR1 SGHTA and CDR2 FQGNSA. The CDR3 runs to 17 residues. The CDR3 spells CASSLVGTGYSNQPQHF. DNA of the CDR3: TGTGCCAGCAGCTTGGTTGGGACAGGGTATAGCAATCAGCCCCAGCATTTT.

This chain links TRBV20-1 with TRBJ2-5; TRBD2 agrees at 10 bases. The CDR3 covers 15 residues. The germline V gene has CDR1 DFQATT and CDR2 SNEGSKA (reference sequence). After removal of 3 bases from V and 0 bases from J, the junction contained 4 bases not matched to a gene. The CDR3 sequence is CSASGGLADQETQYF. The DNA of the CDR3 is TGCAGTGCTAGTGGAGGACTAGCGGACCAAGAGACCCAGTACTTC.

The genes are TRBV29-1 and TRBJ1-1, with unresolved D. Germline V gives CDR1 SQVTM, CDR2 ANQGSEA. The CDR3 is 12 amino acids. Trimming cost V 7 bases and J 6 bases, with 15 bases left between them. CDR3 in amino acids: CSGFSGRAEAFF. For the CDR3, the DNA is TGCAGCGGATTCAGTGGAAGGGCTGAAGCTTTCTTT.

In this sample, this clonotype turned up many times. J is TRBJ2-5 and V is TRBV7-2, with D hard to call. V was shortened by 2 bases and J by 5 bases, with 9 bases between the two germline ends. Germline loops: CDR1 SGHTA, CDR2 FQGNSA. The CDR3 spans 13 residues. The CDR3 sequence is CASSLPVLETQYF. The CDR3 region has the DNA TGTGCCAGCAGCTTACCAGTGTTGGAGACCCAGTACTTC.

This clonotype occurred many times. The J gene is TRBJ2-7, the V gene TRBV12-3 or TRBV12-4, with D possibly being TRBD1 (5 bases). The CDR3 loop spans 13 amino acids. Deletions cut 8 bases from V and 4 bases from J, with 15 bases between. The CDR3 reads CASGADGKYEQYF. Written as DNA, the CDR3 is TGTGCCAGCGGGGCGGACGGAAAGTACGAGCAGTACTTC.

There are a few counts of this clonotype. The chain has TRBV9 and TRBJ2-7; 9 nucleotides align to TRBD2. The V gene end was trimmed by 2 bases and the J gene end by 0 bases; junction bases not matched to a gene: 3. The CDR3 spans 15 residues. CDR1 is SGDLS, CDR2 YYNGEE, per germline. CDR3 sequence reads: CASSVSGSTSYEQYF. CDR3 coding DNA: TGTGCCAGCAGCGTTAGCGGGAGTACCTCCTACGAGCAGTACTTC.

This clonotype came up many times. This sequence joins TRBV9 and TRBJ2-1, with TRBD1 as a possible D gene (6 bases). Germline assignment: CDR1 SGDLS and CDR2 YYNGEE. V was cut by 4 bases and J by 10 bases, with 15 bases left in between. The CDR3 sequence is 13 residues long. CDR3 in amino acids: CASSSSFQGEQFF. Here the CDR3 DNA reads TGTGCCAGCAGCTCCAGCTTCCAGGGGGAGCAGTTCTTC.

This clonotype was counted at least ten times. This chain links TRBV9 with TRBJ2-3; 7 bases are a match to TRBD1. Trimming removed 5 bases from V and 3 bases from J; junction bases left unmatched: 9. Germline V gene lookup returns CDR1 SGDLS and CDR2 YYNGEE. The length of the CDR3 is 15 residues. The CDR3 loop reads CASRKQGYQTDTQYF. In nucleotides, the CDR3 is TGTGCCAGCAGGAAACAGGGGTACCAAACAGATACGCAGTATTTT. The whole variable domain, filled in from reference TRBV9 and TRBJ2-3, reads DSGVTQTPKHLITATGQRVTLRCSPRSGDLSVYWYQQSLDQGLQFLIQYYNGEERAKGNILERFSAQQFPDLHSELNLSSLELGDSALYFCASRKQGYQTDTQYFGPGTRLTVL.

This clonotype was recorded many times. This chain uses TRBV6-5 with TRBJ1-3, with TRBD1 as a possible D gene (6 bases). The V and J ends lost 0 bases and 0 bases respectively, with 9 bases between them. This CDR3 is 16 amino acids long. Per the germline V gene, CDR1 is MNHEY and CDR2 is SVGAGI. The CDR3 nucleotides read TGTGCCAGCAGTTACTCGAACAGGGTCTCTGGAAACACCATATATTTT. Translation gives CASSYSNRVSGNTIYF.

Written as DNA, the CDR3 is TGTGCCATCAGTGATGAGAGGGCAGGCGAGCAGTTCTTC. Protein sequence: CAISDERAGEQFF. The chain employs TRBV10-3 and TRBJ2-1; maybe TRBD2 (5 bases). The CDR3 runs 13 residues. V lost 3 bases, J lost 10 bases, and 13 bases lay in between. The germline V gene has CDR1 ENHRY and CDR2 SYGVKD.

The CDR3 sequence: CASTPGHFSGNTIYF. CDR3 in DNA: TGTGCCAGCACCCCGGGACACTTCTCTGGAAACACCATATATTTT. This chain uses TRBV12-3 or TRBV12-4 with TRBJ1-3; tentative D call: TRBD1 (6 bases). Trimming left V 7 bases short and J 0 bases short, with 13 bases between. CDR3 size: 15 residues.

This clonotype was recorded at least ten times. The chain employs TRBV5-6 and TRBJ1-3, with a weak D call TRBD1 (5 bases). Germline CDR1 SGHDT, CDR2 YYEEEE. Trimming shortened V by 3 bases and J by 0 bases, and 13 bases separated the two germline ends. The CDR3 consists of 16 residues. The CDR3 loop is CASSSKTAFSGNTIYF. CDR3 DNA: TGTGCCAGCAGCTCCAAGACAGCCTTCTCTGGAAACACCATATATTTT.